One sample yielded the 18 T cell receptor beta chains listed below, sequenced in a study of T cell repertoires in cytomegalovirus infection. TCRdb re-analysed the reads in MiXCR, keeping a single row per CDR3 protein. The table lists around 530,000 distinct CDR3 sequences, around 27% of them singletons. The source material was PBMCs. The receptors originated from a human donor in good health (CMV status not recorded). Some clones in this sample may be carry-over from other donors' samples.

This clonotype was seen once. V gene TRBV2 combines with J gene TRBJ2-1; no clear D gene. Germline V gene sequence: CDR1 SNHLY, CDR2 FYNNEI. Trimming shortened V by 7 bases and J by 6 bases, and 7 bases separated the two germline ends. The CDR3 covers 11 residues. The CDR3 DNA sequence: TGTGCCAGCAATTTGGTCAATGAGCAGTTCTTC. Translating it yields CASNLVNEQFF. The full variable domain, in which reference TRBV2 and TRBJ2-1 provide the parts outside the CDR3, is EPEVTQTPSHQVTQMGQEVILRCVPISNHLYFYWYRQILGQKVEFLVSFYNNEISEKSEIFDDQFSVERPDGSNFTLKIRSTKLEDSAMYFCASNLVNEQFFGPGTRLTVL.

This clonotype was observed a handful of times. This chain joins TRBV6-6 and TRBJ2-7; TRBD1 agrees at 9 bases. CDR3 length: 15 residues. The V gene end was trimmed by 6 bases and the J gene end by 2 bases; junction bases not matched to a gene: 8. Germline CDR1 reads MNHNY; CDR2 reads SVGAGI (reference sequence). The CDR3 loop is CASSRQGDSTYEQYV. The CDR3 DNA reads as TGTGCCAGCAGCCGACAGGGGGACTCAACCTACGAGCAGTACGTC.

V is TRBV29-1 and J is TRBJ2-3; D is possibly TRBD2 (6 bases). The CDR3 consists of 14 residues. Trimming took off 2 bases at V and 5 bases at J, with 14 bases between the two ends. Germline V gene sequence: CDR1 SQVTM, CDR2 ANQGSEA. CDR3 residues: CSVERVAVQDTQYF. CDR3 coding DNA: TGCAGCGTTGAAAGAGTAGCGGTACAAGATACGCAGTATTTT.

This clonotype has only a few counts. The chain couples TRBV28 to TRBJ1-4, with D unclear. V lost 6 bases to trimming and J lost 8 bases, with 22 bases between them. Germline assignment: CDR1 MDHEN and CDR2 SYDVKM. This CDR3 comprises 16 residues. As DNA, the CDR3 is TGTGCCAGCAGCTTAAACCCGGGCCTTATCGCGGAAAAACTGTTTTTT. Encoded protein: CASSLNPGLIAEKLFF.

This clonotype showed up just once. The chain joins TRBV19 to TRBJ1-1; a weak D match, TRBD1 (5 bases). Trimming took 9 bases from V and 4 from J, leaving 15 bases between them. This CDR3 has 13 residues. The V gene's germline CDR1 is LNHDA and CDR2 SQIVND (reference sequence). CDR3 sequence: CASLPGSSTEAFF. Here the CDR3 DNA reads TGTGCCAGCCTGCCAGGGTCAAGCACTGAAGCTTTCTTT. Supplemented by reference TRBV19 and TRBJ1-1, the full variable domain reads DGGITQSPKYLFRKEGQNVTLSCEQNLNHDAMYWYRQDPGQGLRLIYYSQIVNDFQKGDIAEGYSVSREKKESFPLTVTSAQKNPTAFYLCASLPGSSTEAFFGQGTRLTVV.

In this sample, this clonotype turned up many times. This chain joins TRBV7-9 and TRBJ2-3; 13 bases fit TRBD2. Per the germline V gene, CDR1 is SEHNR and CDR2 is FQNEAQ (reference sequence). This CDR3 is built from 16 residues. V lost 8 bases and J lost 10; bases outside the gene matches: 15. CDR3 amino acids: CASGGTSGIGGEAQYF. CDR3 bases: TGTGCCAGCGGAGGGACTAGCGGGATCGGGGGCGAGGCGCAGTATTTT.

A few counts support this clonotype. The rearrangement joins TRBV27 to TRBJ1-6; D is uncertain. CDR3 length: 13 residues. The germline CDR1 and CDR2 sequences are MNHEY and SMNVEV (reference sequence). The germline V and J ends were trimmed by 5 bases and 7 bases, with 9 bases remaining between them. CDR3 residues: CASSMARNSPLHF. CDR3 in DNA: TGTGCCAGCAGTATGGCTAGGAATTCACCCCTCCACTTT.

This clonotype has just a few counts. This chain uses TRBV5-4 with TRBJ2-2; perhaps TRBD2 as D (7 bases). This CDR3 comprises 15 residues. With 4 bases removed from V and 5 bases from J, the gap between germline ends came to 15 bases. Germline CDR1 is SGHNT and CDR2 is YYREEE (reference sequence). The CDR3 DNA sequence: TGTGCCAGCAGCCCGCGGGGGCCAGGGACCGGGGAGCTGTTTTTT. The encoded protein is CASSPRGPGTGELFF.

The chain uses TRBV27 and TRBJ2-7; possibly TRBD2 for D (5 bases). Looked up from germline, CDR1 is MNHEY and CDR2 is SMNVEV (reference sequence). The CDR3 consists of 14 residues. The V gene lost 1 base and the J gene lost 2 bases, with 9 bases spanning the gap. CDR3 amino acids: CASSLYPGTYEQYF. In DNA, the CDR3 is TGTGCCAGCAGTTTATATCCCGGGACCTACGAGCAGTACTTC.

This clonotype was observed a handful of times. The chain joins TRBV28 to TRBJ2-7; D gene unclear. This CDR3 contains 12 residues. V was trimmed by 10 bases and J by 2 bases, leaving 12 bases between them. CDR1 is MDHEN and CDR2 is SYDVKM in the germline V gene. CDR3 sequence (DNA): TGTGCCACCACGACGGATACCTACGAGCAGTACGTC. Its translation is CATTTDTYEQYV.

This clonotype was seen a handful of times. This chain connects TRBV28 to TRBJ2-7, with 8 bases fitting TRBD2. V lost 4 bases, J lost 2 bases, and 7 bases stayed unmatched. CDR3 length: 15 amino acids. Germline-derived CDR1 and CDR2 are MDHEN and SYDVKM. CDR3 DNA: TGTGCCAGCAGTTCCCCCGGTAGCGGGGCCTACGAGCAGTACTTC. It encodes CASSSPGSGAYEQYF.

This clonotype was seen many times. The DNA for the CDR3 is TGTGCCATCAGTGAGTCGAGGCTAGCGGGAGCCAATGAGCAGTTCTTC. It translates to CAISESRLAGANEQFF. This chain connects TRBV10-3 to TRBJ2-1, with 10 positions matching TRBD2. The CDR3 extends over 16 amino acids. The germline CDR1 and CDR2 sequences are ENHRY and SYGVKD. V was pared by 0 bases and J by 6 bases, with 5 bases of the junction left unmatched.

Only a few counts were recorded for this clonotype. This sequence joins TRBV12-3 or TRBV12-4 and TRBJ2-4; D perhaps matches TRBD2 (6 bases). V shed 6 bases and J shed 7 bases, with 13 bases lying between them. The CDR3 totals 13 residues. The CDR3 region is CASSPSGVNIQYF. The DNA for the CDR3 is TGTGCCAGCAGCCCATCGGGGGTGAACATTCAGTACTTC.

The chain links TRBV10-3 to TRBJ2-1; maybe TRBD2 (5 bases). The CDR3 covers 15 residues. The V gene lost 0 bases and the J gene lost 2 bases, with 8 bases spanning the gap. CDR1 is ENHRY and CDR2 is SYGVKD in the germline V gene. CDR3 amino acids: CAISESIGTYNEQFF. For the CDR3, the DNA is TGTGCCATCAGTGAGTCGATCGGGACCTACAATGAGCAGTTCTTC.

The rearrangement uses TRBV20-1 and TRBJ1-6; the match to TRBD1 covers 7 bases. Trimming at V came to 6 bases and at J to 9 bases, leaving 11 bases not matched to a gene. Germline assignment: CDR1 DFQATT and CDR2 SNEGSKA (reference sequence). The CDR3 has 14 amino acids. This CDR3 is CSAATGTAVSPLHF. CDR3 bases: TGCAGTGCCGCTACCGGGACAGCGGTTTCACCCCTCCACTTT.

This clonotype has just a few counts. The gene calls are TRBV4-1 and TRBJ2-5; D is unresolved. The CDR3 has 14 amino acids. Between the trimmed V and J ends, which lost 3 bases and 5 bases, there was a span of 13 bases. Looked up from germline, CDR1 is MGHRA and CDR2 is YSYEKL. CDR3 sequence: CASSQSGPWETQYF. The CDR3 coding sequence is TGCGCCAGCAGCCAGTCTGGTCCTTGGGAGACCCAGTACTTC.

This rearrangement joins TRBV18 to TRBJ1-1, with D unclear. Trimming removed 0 bases from V and 0 bases from J, with 14 bases in between. The CDR3 sequence is 17 residues long. Per germline, CDR1 KGHSH and CDR2 LQKENI. The CDR3 reads CASSPPGQVLLNTEAFF. As DNA, the CDR3 is TGTGCCAGCTCACCACCCGGGCAGGTCCTACTGAACACTGAAGCTTTCTTT.

The chain combines TRBV6-6 with TRBJ2-3; 8 nucleotides line up with TRBD2. Germline loops: CDR1 MNHNY, CDR2 SVGAGI (reference sequence). This CDR3 has 18 residues. The ends lost 6 bases at V and 9 bases at J; junction bases unmatched: 23. The CDR3 is CASSFPIPQAGDSITQYF. CDR3 nucleotides: TGTGCCAGCAGCTTCCCCATCCCACAAGCGGGAGACTCCATAACGCAGTATTTT.